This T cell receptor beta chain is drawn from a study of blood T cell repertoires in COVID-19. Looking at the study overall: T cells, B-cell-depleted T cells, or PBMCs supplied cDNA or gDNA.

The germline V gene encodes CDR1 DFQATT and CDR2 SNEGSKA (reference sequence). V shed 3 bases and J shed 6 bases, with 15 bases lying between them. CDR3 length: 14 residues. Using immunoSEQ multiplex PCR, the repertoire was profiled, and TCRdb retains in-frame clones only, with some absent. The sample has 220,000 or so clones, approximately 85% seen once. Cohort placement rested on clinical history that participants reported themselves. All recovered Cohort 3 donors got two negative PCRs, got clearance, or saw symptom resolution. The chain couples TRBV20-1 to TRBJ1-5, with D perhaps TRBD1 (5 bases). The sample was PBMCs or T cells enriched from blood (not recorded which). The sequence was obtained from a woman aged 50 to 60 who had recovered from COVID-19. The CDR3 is CSASGQGFFQPQHF. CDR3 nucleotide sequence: TGCAGTGCTAGTGGGCAGGGATTTTTTCAGCCCCAGCATTTT.